These 22 T cell receptor beta chains share one sample of origin, sequenced in a study of cytomegalovirus exposure and HLA in healthy donors. Clones were sequenced by immunoSEQ multiplex PCR, and TCRdb holds only the in-frame ones, with some missing. Of over 75,000 clones listed, approximately 90% are singletons. The sample comprised PBMCs. These receptor sequences come from a man younger than 45 in good health and CMV-seronegative.

This clone has a single count. V usage is TRBV12-5 and J usage is TRBJ2-1, with a possible D match to TRBD2 (5 bases). The V gene lost 1 base and the J gene lost 9 bases, with 10 bases spanning the gap. The CDR3 is 13 amino acids. Looked up from germline, CDR1 is LGHNT and CDR2 is FRNRAP. CDR3 amino acids: CASGLGGASEQFF. The CDR3 DNA reads as TGTGCTAGTGGTTTGGGGGGAGCTAGTGAGCAGTTCTTC.

The chain joins TRBV5-4 to TRBJ1-6, with D unresolved. The CDR3 covers 17 residues. V gave up 4 bases and J gave up 0 bases, with 14 bases separating them. CDR1 and CDR2 (germline): SGHNT, YYREEE (reference sequence). This CDR3 reads CASSTPDGSSYNSPLHF. For the CDR3, the DNA is TGTGCCAGCAGCACCCCTGACGGGAGCTCCTATAATTCACCCCTCCACTTT.

The chain joins TRBV29-1 to TRBJ2-2; D possibly corresponds to TRBD1 (6 bases). Trimming removed 4 bases at V and 6 bases at J, with 15 bases between. The germline CDR1 and CDR2 sequences are SQVTM and ANQGSEA. The CDR3 has 14 amino acids. CDR3 sequence reads: CSVGQAGVPGELFF. The CDR3 coding sequence is TGCAGCGTTGGACAGGCCGGGGTGCCCGGGGAGCTGTTTTTT.

V gene TRBV7-2 combines with J gene TRBJ2-7; D may be TRBD1 (5 bases). The CDR3 is made up of 16 amino acids. Trimming removed 1 base from V and 7 bases from J, with 20 bases in between. Germline lookup yields CDR1 SGHTA and CDR2 FQGNSA. In DNA form, the CDR3 reads TGTGCCAGCAGCTTAGTGGCTAGACAGAGATTAGGGGAGCAGTACTTC. Translated: CASSLVARQRLGEQYF.

This clone was counted once. The chain links TRBV5-1 to TRBJ2-7; 8 bases agree with TRBD1. The CDR3 runs to 16 residues. V lost 0 bases and J lost 4; bases outside the gene matches: 9. Per germline, CDR1 SGHRS and CDR2 YFSETQ. CDR3 loop: CASSLASGTGKYEQYF. The CDR3 DNA reads as TGCGCCAGCAGCTTGGCCAGTGGGACAGGAAAGTACGAGCAGTACTTC.

This sequence joins TRBV7-9 and TRBJ1-2, with TRBD1 as a possible D gene (5 bases). The V end was cut by 2 bases, the J end by 0 bases, with 10 bases between. Germline V gene data show CDR1 as SEHNR and CDR2 as FQNEAQ (reference sequence). There are 15 residues in the CDR3. The CDR3 protein is CASSLLGQANYGYTF. The CDR3 nucleotides read TGTGCCAGCAGCTTATTAGGACAAGCTAACTATGGCTACACCTTC.

V and J are TRBV6-6 and TRBJ2-1; D remains ambiguous. The CDR3 is 11 amino acids. V was cut by 10 bases and J by 13 bases, with 17 bases left in between. The germline gives CDR1 MNHNY, CDR2 SVGAGI (reference sequence). The CDR3 here is CATHHLESQFF. DNA for the CDR3: TGTGCCACCCACCACTTGGAGTCTCAGTTCTTC.

The chain carries TRBV28 and TRBJ1-1; D uncertain. Germline values: CDR1 MDHEN, CDR2 SYDVKM. This CDR3 region has 11 residues. V was pared by 7 bases and J by 5 bases, with 8 bases between. For the CDR3, the DNA is TGTGCCAGCACCACGGTTACTGAAGCTTTCTTT. Translation: CASTTVTEAFF.

V is TRBV5-6 and J is TRBJ2-5; D unresolved. CDR1 is SGHDT, CDR2 YYEEEE, per germline. The CDR3 extends over 13 amino acids. Trimming took 1 base from V and 3 from J, leaving 7 bases between them. CDR3 sequence (DNA): TGTGCCAGCAGCTTGTTTTCCAAAGAGACCCAGTACTTC. Protein: CASSLFSKETQYF.

The chain recombines TRBV18 with TRBJ1-2; tentatively, D is TRBD1 (5 bases). Trimming took off 0 bases at V and 4 bases at J, with 12 bases between the two ends. Germline V gene sequence: CDR1 KGHSH, CDR2 LQKENI. This CDR3 comprises 15 residues. The CDR3: CASSPPATAIYGYTF. The CDR3 DNA follows: TGTGCCAGCTCACCACCGGCGACAGCAATCTATGGCTACACCTTC.

This chain joins TRBV6-1 and TRBJ2-1; D call uncertain. Germline assignment: CDR1 MNHNS and CDR2 SASEGT. The CDR3 loop spans 11 amino acids. V gave up 1 base and J gave up 7 bases, with 2 bases separating them. CDR3 DNA: TGTGCCAGCAGTGAAGTAAATGAGCAGTTCTTC. Translating gives CASSEVNEQFF.

This chain connects TRBV7-6 to TRBJ2-3; the D gene is possibly TRBD1 (6 bases). With 1 base removed from V and 4 bases from J, the gap between germline ends came to 12 bases. Germline values: CDR1 SGHVS, CDR2 FNYEAQ. This CDR3 region has 15 residues. DNA of the CDR3: TGTGCCAGCAGCTTAGGACAGGCTGGAGCAGATACGCAGTATTTT. Its translation is CASSLGQAGADTQYF.

The rearrangement uses TRBV28 and TRBJ2-1, with no clear D. Germline V gene lookup returns CDR1 MDHEN and CDR2 SYDVKM. The CDR3 consists of 14 residues. The ends were cut back, 6 bases at V and 6 bases at J, with 15 bases in the middle. CDR3 DNA: TGTGCCAGCAGCTCAAACCCATACGGCAATGAGCAGTTCTTC. Amino acid sequence: CASSSNPYGNEQFF.

CDR3 region: CASSIGSNTEAFF. CDR3 bases: TGTGCCAGTAGTATCGGGTCGAACACTGAAGCTTTCTTT. This sequence joins TRBV19 and TRBJ1-1; D call uncertain. The germline V gene has CDR1 LNHDA and CDR2 SQIVND (reference sequence). V lost 3 bases, J lost 1 base, and 6 bases lay in between. CDR3 length: 13 amino acids.

This sequence joins TRBV12-5 and TRBJ2-7; 11 bases line up with TRBD1. CDR1 and CDR2 from the germline V gene are LGHNT and FRNRAP. The CDR3 has 20 residues. V lost 6 bases and J lost 2; bases outside the gene matches: 21. CDR3 residues: CASGLSPGTGGIKRTYEQYF. DNA for the CDR3: TGTGCTAGTGGCCTCTCCCCCGGGACAGGGGGTATAAAGCGTACCTACGAGCAGTACTTC.

The V call is TRBV6-1, the J call TRBJ1-2; TRBD1 matches 7 bases. With V trimmed by 6 bases and J by 8 bases, 3 bases remained unmatched. This CDR3 is built from 11 residues. Germline CDR1 reads MNHNS; CDR2 reads SASEGT. As DNA, the CDR3 is TGTGCCAGCAGGTCAGGGGGAGGCTACACCTTC. Translation gives CASRSGGGYTF.

In this sample, this clone turned up once. V usage is TRBV6-1 and J usage is TRBJ2-1; tentatively, D is TRBD1 (7 bases). The germline gives CDR1 MNHNS, CDR2 SASEGT. Between the trimmed V and J ends, which lost 6 bases and 9 bases, there was a span of 18 bases. The CDR3 runs to 14 residues. Here the CDR3 reads CASSPPGGGGEQFF. The CDR3 DNA sequence: TGTGCCAGCAGCCCCCCCGGAGGGGGCGGTGAGCAGTTCTTC.

The chain couples TRBV18 to TRBJ1-5, with no clear D. CDR1 and CDR2 from the germline V gene are KGHSH and LQKENI. Trimming pared 5 bases from V and 0 bases from J, leaving 8 bases between. This CDR3 is built from 14 residues. Here the CDR3 DNA reads TGTGCCAGCTCAGGAAGCGGTAGCAATCAGCCCCAGCATTTT. Translated: CASSGSGSNQPQHF.

The chain has TRBV27 and TRBJ2-7; possibly TRBD2 for D (6 bases). Germline CDR1 MNHEY, CDR2 SMNVEV (reference sequence). The germline V and J ends were trimmed by 8 bases and 6 bases, with 20 bases remaining between them. This CDR3 is 14 amino acids long. For the CDR3, the DNA is TGTGCCAGCGGAACCGGGACTGGGGCGGCCGAGCAGTACTTC. This gives the protein CASGTGTGAAEQYF.

This clone was counted a few times. This chain connects TRBV6-1 to TRBJ1-5, with D possibly matching TRBD1 (5 bases). Germline V gives CDR1 MNHNS, CDR2 SASEGT. CDR3 length: 16 residues. Trimming took 2 bases from V and 2 from J, leaving 13 bases between them. This CDR3 is CASSESVRGGNQPQHF. The CDR3 coding sequence is TGTGCCAGCAGTGAATCCGTCCGGGGGGGCAATCAGCCCCAGCATTTT.

The DNA for the CDR3 is TGTGCCAGCAGTCCAACGGGGACAGTTCTTGCAACTAATGAAAAACTGTTTTTT. Translating it yields CASSPTGTVLATNEKLFF. The J gene is TRBJ1-4, the V gene TRBV28; 7 nucleotides align to TRBD1. Germline V gene sequence: CDR1 MDHEN, CDR2 SYDVKM. V shed 5 bases, J shed 0 bases, and the junction held 12 bases outside the gene matches. This CDR3 has 18 residues.

This chain uses TRBV11-2 with TRBJ2-7; 9 nucleotides align to TRBD1. This CDR3 has 16 amino acids. V was clipped by 7 bases and J by 3 bases; unmatched bases: 13. The germline V gene has CDR1 SGHAT and CDR2 FQNNGV. CDR3 in amino acids: CASTSSGQGYFYEQYF. DNA of the CDR3: TGTGCCAGCACTAGCTCCGGACAGGGGTATTTCTACGAGCAGTACTTC.